A single TCR beta chain is shown here with its context. J lost 4 bases, V lost 5 bases, and 8 bases had no gene match. Per the germline V gene, CDR1 is LGHNT and CDR2 is FRNRAP. The CDR3 has 15 amino acids. This sample is part of a study of blood T cell repertoires in COVID-19. Study-wide context: Italy, Spain and the United States were the sources of the convalescent and acute COVID-19 samples. The cDNA or gDNA used as material had been derived from T cells, B-cell-depleted T cells, or PBMCs.

In the authors' methods: Reference gene primers were amplified, and this amplification served to estimate nucleated cell counts. Clones were sequenced by immunoSEQ multiplex PCR, and TCRdb holds only the in-frame ones, with some missing. V and J calls and clone size are given by that table; D and trimming were obtained from the DNA. The repertoire has 130,000 to 150,000 clones, approximately 84% of them found once; the top ten carry approximately 9.5%. The chain couples TRBV12-5 to TRBJ2-5; 9 bases fit TRBD1. The sample comprised peripheral blood. The source is a woman aged 80 or over in a cohort sampled during active or convalescent COVID-19. CDR3 bases: TGTGCTAGTGGTCCGGGGACAGGGAAGGGAGAGACCCAGTACTTC. It translates to CASGPGTGKGETQYF.